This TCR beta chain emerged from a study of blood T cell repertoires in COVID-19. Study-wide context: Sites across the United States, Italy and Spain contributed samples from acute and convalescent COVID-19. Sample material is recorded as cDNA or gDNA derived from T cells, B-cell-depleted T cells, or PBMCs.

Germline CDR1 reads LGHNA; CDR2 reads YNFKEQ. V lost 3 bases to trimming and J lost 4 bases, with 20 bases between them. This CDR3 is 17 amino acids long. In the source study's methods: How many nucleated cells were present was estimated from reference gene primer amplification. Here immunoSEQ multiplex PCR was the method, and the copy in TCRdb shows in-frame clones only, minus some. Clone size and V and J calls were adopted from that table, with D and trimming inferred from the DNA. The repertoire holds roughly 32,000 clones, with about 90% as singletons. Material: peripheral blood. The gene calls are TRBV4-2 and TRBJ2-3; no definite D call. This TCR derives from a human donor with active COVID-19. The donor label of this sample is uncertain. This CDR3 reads CASSQGPSKNPADTQYF. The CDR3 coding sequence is TGTGCCAGCAGCCAGGGCCCATCTAAAAACCCCGCAGATACGCAGTATTTT.